This T cell receptor beta chain appears in the sequencing data of a study of OX40 agonist ivuxolimab in advanced cancers. Remarks on this clone: Antigen specificity is unknown.

Sequencing used immunoSEQ multiplex PCR; TCRdb keeps in-frame clones, though not all of them. Of 95,000 to 100,000 clones listed, more than 85% are singletons. General study results and limits: CD8+ T cells (on average) carried more expanded clones than CD4+ T cells.

Sequences were derived from CD4+ or CD8+ T cells sorted from blood, sampled in a trial of the OX40 agonist ivuxolimab. The TCR comes from an adult with an advanced solid tumor such as melanoma, head and neck, liver or kidney cancer.

CDR3 protein: CASSETYNEQFF. CDR3 bases: TGTGCCAGCAGCGAGACTTACAATGAGCAGTTCTTC. The chain recombines TRBV9 with TRBJ2-1, with unresolved D. V gave up 3 bases and J gave up 4 bases, with 5 bases separating them. Germline values: CDR1 SGDLS, CDR2 YYNGEE. The CDR3 totals 12 residues.